These T cell receptor beta chains were read from a single sample in a study of identifying expanded T cells in peripheral blood. Sequencing used immunoSEQ multiplex PCR; TCRdb keeps in-frame clones, though not all of them. This table holds around 76,000 clones, almost 90% found once. The sequencing input was blood. The receptors shown here come from a person between 18 and 75 years old in good health. The CDR3 runs from the conserved cysteine through the conserved F or W. D genes are given only for firm matches. Size tells how often a clone was seen (once, few, many) or the class of an expanded clone, and some rows leave it out.

TRBV7-9	-	TRBJ1-1	-	TGTGCCAGCAGCTTAGCGCTAAACACTGAAGCTTTCTTT	CASSLALNTEAFF
TRBV19	-	TRBJ1-5	-	TGTGCCAGTAGGACAGGTAATCAGCCCCAGCATTTT	CASRTGNQPQHF
TRBV11-2	-	TRBJ2-2	-	TGTGCCAGCAGCTTATGGGACACCGGGGAGCTGTTTTTT	CASSLWDTGELFF
TRBV6-1	-	TRBJ2-7	-	TGTGCCAGCAGTAACTACTTCCCCTCCTACGAGCAGTACTTC	CASSNYFPSYEQYF
TRBV23-1	once	TRBJ1-1	-	TGCGCCAGCAGCCTCAAACCGGACACTGAAGCTTTCTTT	CASSLKPDTEAFF
TRBV4-3	-	TRBJ2-7	-	TGCGCCAGCAGCCAAGATTTAGGGCAAGTAGGGTACGAGCAGTACTTC	CASSQDLGQVGYEQYF
TRBV18	-	TRBJ1-2	-	TGTGCCAGCTCACCGCTAGCGAAACGGGACAAGGGCTACACCTTC	CASSPLAKRDKGYTF
TRBV27	-	TRBJ1-2	-	TGTGCCAGCAAGGGTTTTGGGGGGCAGGATGGCTACACCTTC	CASKGFGGQDGYTF
TRBV2	-	TRBJ2-7	-	TGTGCCAGCAGTGAACAAGGGACCCTCTACGAGCAGTACTTC	CASSEQGTLYEQYF
TRBV30	-	TRBJ1-5	-	TGTGCCTGGAGTGGCGGCGAAGGCAATCAGCCCCAGCATTTT	CAWSGGEGNQPQHF
TRBV19	-	TRBJ1-2	TRBD1	TGTGCCAGTAGTATGGGCGACAGGGTAGATGGCTACACCTTC	CASSMGDRVDGYTF
TRBV27	-	TRBJ2-3	TRBD2	TGTGCCAGCAGTTTAAGACTAGCCTGGGATACGCAGTATTTT	CASSLRLAWDTQYF
TRBV25-1	-	TRBJ1-3	-	TGTGCCAGCAGTGACCCCAGGGCTGGAAACACCATATATTTT	CASSDPRAGNTIYF
TRBV9	-	TRBJ2-7	-	TGTGCCAGCAGCACCCTAGATTCCCGCTACGAGCAGTACTTC	CASSTLDSRYEQYF
TRBV10-3	-	TRBJ1-2	TRBD1	TGTGCCATCAACGAGTGGGGACAGGGAGAAGGCTACACCTTC	CAINEWGQGEGYTF
TRBV28	-	TRBJ1-6	-	TGTGCCAGCAGTCCCCCGGTTGGTTCACCCCTCCACTTT	CASSPPVGSPLHF
TRBV10-3	-	TRBJ2-2	-	TGTGCCATCAGTGAGTTGAGAGACAGGCCACCGAACACCGGGGAGCTGTTTTTT	CAISELRDRPPNTGELFF
TRBV29-1	-	TRBJ2-6	TRBD1	TGCAGCGTTGAAGATCGAGGGGGCGCTGGGGCCAACGTCCTGACTTTC	CSVEDRGGAGANVLTF
TRBV6-6	-	TRBJ2-1	-	TGTGCCAGCAGTTACCGGGCAGACTACAATGAGCAGTTCTTC	CASSYRADYNEQFF
TRBV25-1	-	TRBJ2-7	TRBD2	TGTGCCAGCAGCAGTCGTCCGGGACTAGCGGGAGGGACCTACGAGCAGTACTTC	CASSSRPGLAGGTYEQYF
TRBV27	-	TRBJ2-1	TRBD2	TGTGCCAGCTCCCTAGGGACTAGCGGCCACAATGAGCAGTTCTTC	CASSLGTSGHNEQFF
TRBV11-2	-	TRBJ1-1	-	TGTGCCAGCAGCTTCACGGGAGGGGTGGGCACTGAAGCTTTCTTT	CASSFTGGVGTEAFF
TRBV6-5	-	TRBJ2-1	-	TGTGCCAGCAGCCCCTCGAGGGGCGGGTATGAGCAGTTCTTC	CASSPSRGGYEQFF
TRBV28	-	TRBJ1-4	TRBD1	TGTGCCAGCAGTCTAGCGGGTGGGGGACAGGGGGCGATCGGCGAAAAACTGTTTTTT	CASSLAGGGQGAIGEKLFF